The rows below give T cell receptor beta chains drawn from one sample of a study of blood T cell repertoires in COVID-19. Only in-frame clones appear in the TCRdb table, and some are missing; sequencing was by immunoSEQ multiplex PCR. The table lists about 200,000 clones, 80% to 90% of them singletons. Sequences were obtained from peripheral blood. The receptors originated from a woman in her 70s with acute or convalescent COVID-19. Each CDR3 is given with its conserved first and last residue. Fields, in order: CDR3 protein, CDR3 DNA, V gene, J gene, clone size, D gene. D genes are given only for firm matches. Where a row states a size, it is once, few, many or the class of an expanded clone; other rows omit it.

cdr3_aa: CASSPGNEQFF
cdr3_nt: TGTGCCAGCAGTCCGGGCAATGAGCAGTTCTTC
v_call: TRBV6-5
j_call: TRBJ2-1
clone_size: .
d_call: .

cdr3_aa: CASSPHPPGQELRNQPQHF
cdr3_nt: TGTGCCAGCAGCCCCCATCCTCCGGGACAGGAGTTACGCAATCAGCCCCAGCATTTT
v_call: TRBV7-6
j_call: TRBJ1-5
clone_size: .
d_call: TRBD1

cdr3_aa: CASSYGLAGDWETQYF
cdr3_nt: TGTGCCAGCAGTTACGGACTAGCGGGAGACTGGGAGACCCAGTACTTC
v_call: TRBV6-2/TRBV6-3
j_call: TRBJ2-5
clone_size: .
d_call: TRBD2

cdr3_aa: CASSSFNEQFF
cdr3_nt: TGTGCCAGCAGCTCCTTCAATGAGCAGTTCTTC
v_call: TRBV11-3
j_call: TRBJ2-1
clone_size: .
d_call: .

cdr3_aa: CASSLSTGLYTQYF
cdr3_nt: TGTGCCAGCAGTTTATCGACAGGGTTATATACGCAGTATTTT
v_call: TRBV27
j_call: TRBJ2-3
clone_size: .
d_call: TRBD1

cdr3_aa: CASSFWGQRNTEAFF
cdr3_nt: TGTGCCAGCAGCTTTTGGGGGCAGAGGAACACTGAAGCTTTCTTT
v_call: TRBV4-2
j_call: TRBJ1-1
clone_size: .
d_call: .

cdr3_aa: CASSSFITGDRGYTF
cdr3_nt: TGTGCCAGCTCTTCCTTTATAACAGGGGACCGTGGCTACACCTTC
v_call: TRBV27
j_call: TRBJ1-2
clone_size: .
d_call: TRBD1

cdr3_aa: CASSGGAMNTEAFF
cdr3_nt: TGTGCCAGCAGCGGGGGGGCCATGAACACTGAAGCTTTCTTT
v_call: TRBV6-5
j_call: TRBJ1-1
clone_size: .
d_call: .

cdr3_aa: CASSPGLETQYF
cdr3_nt: TGTGCCAGCAGTCCAGGGTTAGAGACCCAGTACTTC
v_call: TRBV6-5
j_call: TRBJ2-5
clone_size: .
d_call: .

cdr3_aa: CASSLGTMNEQYF
cdr3_nt: TGCGCCAGCAGCCTCGGGACTATGAACGAGCAGTACTTC
v_call: TRBV5-1
j_call: TRBJ2-7
clone_size: few
d_call: TRBD2

cdr3_aa: CASRLAGGTGQYF
cdr3_nt: TGTGCCAGCAGGTTAGCGGGCGGAACGGGACAGTACTTC
v_call: TRBV7-9
j_call: TRBJ2-7
clone_size: few
d_call: TRBD2

cdr3_aa: CASSWPGLAIEEFF
cdr3_nt: TGTGCCAGCAGCTGGCCCGGACTAGCAATTGAGGAGTTCTTC
v_call: TRBV7-8
j_call: TRBJ2-1
clone_size: .
d_call: TRBD2

cdr3_aa: CASSKRPSYEQYF
cdr3_nt: TGTGCCAGCAGTAAGCGGCCCTCCTACGAGCAGTACTTC
v_call: TRBV28
j_call: TRBJ2-7
clone_size: .
d_call: .

cdr3_aa: CASSQAGGTEAFF
cdr3_nt: TGTGCCAGCAGCCAAGCGGGGGGAACAGAAGCTTTCTTT
v_call: TRBV3-1/TRBV3-2
j_call: TRBJ1-1
clone_size: .
d_call: .

cdr3_aa: CASSLIPGTGNNGYTF
cdr3_nt: TGTGCCAGCAGTCTGATCCCCGGGACAGGGAACAATGGCTACACCTTC
v_call: TRBV7-6
j_call: TRBJ1-2
clone_size: once
d_call: TRBD1

cdr3_aa: CATSDADRAGAEDTQYF
cdr3_nt: TGTGCCACCAGTGATGCTGACAGGGCTGGGGCTGAAGATACGCAGTATTTT
v_call: TRBV24-1
j_call: TRBJ2-3
clone_size: .
d_call: TRBD1

cdr3_aa: CATSRHSTQSSGANVLTF
cdr3_nt: TGTGCCACCAGCAGGCACTCCACCCAATCCTCTGGGGCCAACGTCCTGACTTTC
v_call: TRBV15
j_call: TRBJ2-6
clone_size: .
d_call: .

cdr3_aa: CASSLDRGSGNTIYF
cdr3_nt: TGTGCCAGCAGCCTGGACAGGGGGTCTGGAAACACCATATATTTT
v_call: TRBV5-4
j_call: TRBJ1-3
clone_size: .
d_call: TRBD1

cdr3_aa: CASSYYAPSTDTQYF
cdr3_nt: TGTGCCAGCAGTTACTACGCGCCAAGCACAGATACGCAGTATTTT
v_call: TRBV6-6
j_call: TRBJ2-3
clone_size: .
d_call: .

cdr3_aa: CASGSTFNTQYF
cdr3_nt: TGTGCTAGTGGAAGCACGTTTAATACGCAGTATTTT
v_call: TRBV12-5
j_call: TRBJ2-3
clone_size: .
d_call: .

cdr3_aa: CSVELASDTQYF
cdr3_nt: TGCAGCGTTGAACTAGCTTCGGATACGCAGTATTTT
v_call: TRBV29-1
j_call: TRBJ2-3
clone_size: .
d_call: .

cdr3_aa: CASSLGIAGGLNEQYF
cdr3_nt: TGTGCCAGCAGTCTTGGTATAGCGGGAGGACTAAACGAGCAGTACTTC
v_call: TRBV11-2
j_call: TRBJ2-7
clone_size: once
d_call: TRBD2

cdr3_aa: CASSSPSIAGPNEQFF
cdr3_nt: TGTGCCAGCAGTTCCCCCTCTATAGCGGGGCCCAATGAGCAGTTCTTC
v_call: TRBV27
j_call: TRBJ2-1
clone_size: .
d_call: TRBD2

cdr3_aa: CASRGSGQGIYEQYF
cdr3_nt: TGTGCCAGCAGGGGTTCGGGACAGGGGATTTACGAGCAGTACTTC
v_call: TRBV28
j_call: TRBJ2-7
clone_size: .
d_call: TRBD1

cdr3_aa: CASSLVEISYNEQFF
cdr3_nt: TGTGCCAGCAGCTTAGTGGAGATCTCCTACAATGAGCAGTTCTTC
v_call: TRBV11-3
j_call: TRBJ2-1
clone_size: .
d_call: .

cdr3_aa: CASGGQGDQPQHF
cdr3_nt: TGTGCCAGCGGCGGACAGGGCGATCAGCCCCAGCATTTT
v_call: TRBV28
j_call: TRBJ1-5
clone_size: .
d_call: TRBD1

cdr3_aa: CASSPQQGGNSNQPQHF
cdr3_nt: TGTGCCAGCTCACCACAACAGGGGGGCAACAGCAATCAGCCCCAGCATTTT
v_call: TRBV18
j_call: TRBJ1-5
clone_size: .
d_call: TRBD1

cdr3_aa: CASSLWTSGRRETQYF
cdr3_nt: TGTGCCAGCAGTTTATGGACTAGCGGGAGGAGGGAGACCCAGTACTTC
v_call: TRBV28
j_call: TRBJ2-5
clone_size: .
d_call: TRBD2

cdr3_aa: CASSLNLATTDTQYF
cdr3_nt: TGCGCCAGCTCCTTGAACCTAGCGACCACAGATACGCAGTATTTT
v_call: TRBV5-1
j_call: TRBJ2-3
clone_size: .
d_call: .

cdr3_aa: CASRADRYTGELFF
cdr3_nt: TGTGCCAGTAGGGCGGACAGATACACCGGGGAGCTGTTTTTT
v_call: TRBV19
j_call: TRBJ2-2
clone_size: .
d_call: .

cdr3_aa: CASSFAPGLAGVEQYF
cdr3_nt: TGTGCCAGCAGTTTCGCCCCGGGACTAGCGGGAGTCGAGCAGTACTTC
v_call: TRBV3-1/TRBV3-2
j_call: TRBJ2-7
clone_size: once
d_call: TRBD2

cdr3_aa: CASSSLYNEQFF
cdr3_nt: TGTGCCAGCAGCTCCTTATACAATGAGCAGTTCTTC
v_call: TRBV11-3
j_call: TRBJ2-1
clone_size: .
d_call: .

cdr3_aa: CATSDLRGGGWQETQYF
cdr3_nt: TGTGCCACCAGTGATTTGCGGGGGGGCGGGTGGCAAGAGACCCAGTACTTC
v_call: TRBV24-1
j_call: TRBJ2-5
clone_size: .
d_call: TRBD2